The 10 T cell receptor beta chains presented below share a single source sample, sequenced in a study of shared clonotypes between healthy human individuals. CD8 cells classed as naive were CD45RO-negative and positively selected for CCR7, excluding terminally differentiated effector memory CD45RA+ cells. Some clones are missing from TCRdb's copy, which holds only in-frame ones; the method was immunoSEQ multiplex PCR. This table holds approximately 2,200,000 clones, approximately 94% found once. Sequenced input: naive CD8+ T cells from PBMCs. The source is a man between 18 and 29 years old in good health. Some clones in this sample may be carry-over from other donors' samples.

The rearrangement uses TRBV7-8 and TRBJ2-2, with D perhaps matching TRBD1 (6 bases). This CDR3 contains 15 residues. V was trimmed by 5 bases and J by 3 bases, leaving 13 bases between them. CDR1 is SGHVS and CDR2 is FQNEAQ in the germline V gene. CDR3 DNA: TGTGCCAGCAGCCACAGGGATAGGGACACCGGGGAGCTGTTTTTT. Translating gives CASSHRDRDTGELFF.

The CDR3, as DNA: TGCGCCAGCAGTGAGTACCCCTCACCGGATTACGAGCAGTACTTC. Amino acid sequence: CASSEYPSPDYEQYF. The V and J genes are TRBV10-2 and TRBJ2-7; D not resolved. Per the germline V gene, CDR1 is WSHSY and CDR2 is SAAADI. Trimming shortened V by 1 base and J by 4 bases, and 14 bases separated the two germline ends. This CDR3 spans 15 amino acids.

This rearrangement joins TRBV27 to TRBJ2-7, with a possible D match to TRBD1 (5 bases). The CDR3 is 14 amino acids. Germline CDR1 MNHEY, CDR2 SMNVEV (reference sequence). Between the trimmed V and J ends, which lost 2 bases and 3 bases, there was a span of 11 bases. In DNA form, the CDR3 reads TGTGCCAGCAGTTTAAGACAGCCGTTCTACGAGCAGTACTTC. Encoded protein: CASSLRQPFYEQYF.

This chain connects TRBV13 to TRBJ1-1; D uncertain. Germline loops: CDR1 PRHDT, CDR2 FYEKMQ (reference sequence). V lost 3 bases and J lost 5, with 19 bases in between. The CDR3 contains 16 residues. CDR3 in amino acids: CASSLGSGDGMTEAFF. The CDR3 bases are TGTGCCAGCAGCTTGGGTAGTGGGGATGGGATGACTGAAGCTTTCTTT.

DNA for the CDR3: TGTGCCAGCAGTTATGGGCCGGGAACAGCATACGAGCAGTACTTC. It codes for CASSYGPGTAYEQYF. The rearrangement uses TRBV6-6 and TRBJ2-7, with D perhaps matching TRBD2 (5 bases). The V gene's germline CDR1 is MNHNY and CDR2 SVGAGI (reference sequence). V lost 3 bases and J 4 bases, leaving 16 bases between the germline ends. The length of the CDR3 is 15 residues.

The CDR3 nucleotides are TGTGCCAGCAGCTCTTTGGAGGATGGCTACACCTTC. Translating it yields CASSSLEDGYTF. This chain connects TRBV6-5 to TRBJ1-2; D unresolved. Germline V gene data show CDR1 as MNHEY and CDR2 as SVGAGI. The CDR3 contains 12 residues. V was clipped by 6 bases and J by 6 bases, with 11 bases between them.

The DNA of the CDR3 is TGTGCCAGCAGTAGCTCAGGGAACATCGGGGAGACCCAGTACTTC. As protein: CASSSSGNIGETQYF. The J gene is TRBJ2-5, the V gene TRBV27, with D possibly TRBD1 on 5 matching bases. The germline V gene has CDR1 MNHEY and CDR2 SMNVEV (reference sequence). The CDR3 extends over 15 amino acids. Trimming left V 5 bases short and J 5 bases short, with 18 bases between.

This rearrangement joins TRBV6-6 to TRBJ2-1, with D tentatively TRBD1 or TRBD2 (5 bases each). Germline-derived CDR1 and CDR2 are MNHNY and SVGAGI (reference sequence). With 5 bases removed from V and 5 bases from J, the gap between germline ends came to 16 bases. CDR3 length: 15 amino acids. The CDR3 region has the DNA TGTGCCAGCAGTAGAGGGACCAGAACCCACAATGAGCAGTTCTTC. Its protein is CASSRGTRTHNEQFF.

This clone was found once. DNA of the CDR3: TGTGCCAGCAGCTTAGTGGGGACAGTGAACACCGGGGAGCTGTTTTTT. This codes for CASSLVGTVNTGELFF. The rearrangement links TRBV13 to TRBJ2-2; TRBD1 matches at 7 bases. The V and J ends lost 1 base and 1 base, in that order; junction bases with no gene match: 3. Germline V gene lookup returns CDR1 PRHDT and CDR2 FYEKMQ (reference sequence). The CDR3 is 16 residues long.

In this sample, this clone turned up once. The chain uses TRBV18 and TRBJ1-1; possibly TRBD1 for D (5 bases). CDR3 length: 15 amino acids. The ends were cut back, 1 base at V and 3 bases at J, with 12 bases in the middle. Germline lookup yields CDR1 KGHSH and CDR2 LQKENI. Written as DNA, the CDR3 is TGTGCCAGCTCACCACGGAGGGGACGGGACACTGAAGCTTTCTTT. Its translation: CASSPRRGRDTEAFF. Together with reference TRBV18 and TRBJ1-1, the CDR3 gives the full variable domain: NAGVMQNPRHLVRRRGQEARLRCSPMKGHSHVYWYRQLPEEGLKFMVYLQKENIIDESGMPKERFSAEFPKEGPSILRIQQVVRGDSAAYFCASSPRRGRDTEAFFGQGTRLTVV.